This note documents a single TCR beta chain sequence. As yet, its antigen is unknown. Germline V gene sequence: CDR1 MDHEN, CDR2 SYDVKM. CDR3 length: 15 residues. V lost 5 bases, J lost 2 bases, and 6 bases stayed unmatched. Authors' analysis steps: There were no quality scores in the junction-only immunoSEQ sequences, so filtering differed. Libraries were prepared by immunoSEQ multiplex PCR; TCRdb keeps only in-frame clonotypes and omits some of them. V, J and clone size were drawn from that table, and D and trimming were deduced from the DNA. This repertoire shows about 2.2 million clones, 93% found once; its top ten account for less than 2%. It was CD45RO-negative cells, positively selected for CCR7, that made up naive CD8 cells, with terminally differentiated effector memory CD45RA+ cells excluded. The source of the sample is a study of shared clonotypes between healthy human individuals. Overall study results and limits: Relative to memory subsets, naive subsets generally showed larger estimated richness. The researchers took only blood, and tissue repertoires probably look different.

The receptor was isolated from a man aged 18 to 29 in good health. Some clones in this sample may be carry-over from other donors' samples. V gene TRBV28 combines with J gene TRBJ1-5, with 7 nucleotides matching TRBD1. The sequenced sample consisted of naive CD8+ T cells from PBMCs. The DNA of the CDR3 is TGTGCCAGCAGTGCCCCCGGACAGGGCAATCAGCCCCAGCATTTT. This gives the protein CASSAPGQGNQPQHF.